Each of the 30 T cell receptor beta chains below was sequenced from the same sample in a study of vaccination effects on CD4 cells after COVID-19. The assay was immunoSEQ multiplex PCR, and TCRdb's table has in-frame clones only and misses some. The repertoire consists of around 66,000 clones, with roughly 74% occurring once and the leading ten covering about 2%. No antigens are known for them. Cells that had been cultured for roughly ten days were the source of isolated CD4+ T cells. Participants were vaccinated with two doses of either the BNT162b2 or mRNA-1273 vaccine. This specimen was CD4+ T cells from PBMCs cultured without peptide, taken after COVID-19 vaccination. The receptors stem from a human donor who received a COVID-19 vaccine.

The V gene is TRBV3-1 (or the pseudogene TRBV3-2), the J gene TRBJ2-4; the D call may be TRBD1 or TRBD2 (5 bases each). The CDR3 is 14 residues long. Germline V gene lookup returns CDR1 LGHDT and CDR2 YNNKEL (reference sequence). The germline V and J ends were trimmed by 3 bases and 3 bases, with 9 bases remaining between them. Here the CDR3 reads CASSQRDGKNIQYF. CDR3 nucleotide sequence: TGTGCCAGCAGCCAGAGGGACGGCAAAAACATTCAGTACTTC.

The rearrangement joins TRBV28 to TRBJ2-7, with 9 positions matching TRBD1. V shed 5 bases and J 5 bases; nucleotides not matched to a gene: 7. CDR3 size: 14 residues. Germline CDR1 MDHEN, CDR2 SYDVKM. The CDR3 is CASSPGTGRDEQYV. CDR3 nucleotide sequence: TGTGCCAGCAGTCCCGGGACAGGGCGCGACGAGCAGTACGTC.

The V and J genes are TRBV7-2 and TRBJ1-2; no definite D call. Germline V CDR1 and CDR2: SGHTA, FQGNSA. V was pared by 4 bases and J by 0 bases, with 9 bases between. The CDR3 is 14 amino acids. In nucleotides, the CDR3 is TGTGCCAGCAGCTCCCCCACAGCTAACTATGGCTACACCTTC. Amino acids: CASSSPTANYGYTF.

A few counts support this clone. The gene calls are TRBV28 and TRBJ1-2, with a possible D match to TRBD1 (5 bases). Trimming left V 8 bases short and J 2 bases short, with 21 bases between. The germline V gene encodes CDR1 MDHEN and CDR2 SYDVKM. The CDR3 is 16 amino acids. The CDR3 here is CASVGFLGDSNYGYTF. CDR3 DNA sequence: TGTGCCAGCGTTGGTTTCCTGGGAGACAGCAACTATGGCTACACCTTC.

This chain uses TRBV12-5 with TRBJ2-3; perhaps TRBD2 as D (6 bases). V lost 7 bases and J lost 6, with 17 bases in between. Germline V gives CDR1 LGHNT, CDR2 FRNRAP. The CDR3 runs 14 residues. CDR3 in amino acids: CASVRDFTGDTQYF. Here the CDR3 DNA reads TGTGCTAGTGTCAGGGACTTTACCGGGGATACGCAGTATTTT.

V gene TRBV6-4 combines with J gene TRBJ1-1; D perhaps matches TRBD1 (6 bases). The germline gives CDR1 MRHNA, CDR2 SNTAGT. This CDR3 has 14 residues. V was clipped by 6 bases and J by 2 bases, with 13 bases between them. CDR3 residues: CASRVTGLNTEAFF. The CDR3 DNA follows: TGTGCCAGCAGAGTCACAGGGCTCAACACTGAAGCTTTCTTT.

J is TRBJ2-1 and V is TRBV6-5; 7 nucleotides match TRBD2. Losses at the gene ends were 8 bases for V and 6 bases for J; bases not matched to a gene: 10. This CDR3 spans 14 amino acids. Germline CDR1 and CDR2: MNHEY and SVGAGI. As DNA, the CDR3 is TGTGCCAGCCAACTAGCGACCGATAGCAATGAGCAGTTCTTC. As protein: CASQLATDSNEQFF.

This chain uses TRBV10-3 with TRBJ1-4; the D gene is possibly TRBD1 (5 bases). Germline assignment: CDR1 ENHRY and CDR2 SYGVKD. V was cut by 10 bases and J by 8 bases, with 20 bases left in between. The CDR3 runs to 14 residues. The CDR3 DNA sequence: TGTGCCACAGGGAGCCGGACCTCAAGGGAAAAACTGTTTTTT. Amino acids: CATGSRTSREKLFF.

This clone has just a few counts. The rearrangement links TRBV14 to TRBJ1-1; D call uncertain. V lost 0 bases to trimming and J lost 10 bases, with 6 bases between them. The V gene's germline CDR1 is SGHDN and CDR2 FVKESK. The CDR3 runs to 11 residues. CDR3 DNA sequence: TGTGCCAGCAGCCAAGACGTGACAGCTTTCTTT. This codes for CASSQDVTAFF.

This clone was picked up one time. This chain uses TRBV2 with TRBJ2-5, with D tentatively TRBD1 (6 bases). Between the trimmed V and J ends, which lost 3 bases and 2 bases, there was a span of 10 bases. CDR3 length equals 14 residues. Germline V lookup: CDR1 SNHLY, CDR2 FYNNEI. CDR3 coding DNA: TGTGCCAGCAGTGAGCTTACAGGGCAAGAGACCCAGTACTTC. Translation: CASSELTGQETQYF.

CDR3 in amino acids: CASSTDRGDNEQFF. Written as DNA, the CDR3 is TGTGCCAGCAGCACGGACAGGGGGGACAATGAGCAGTTCTTC. The rearrangement links TRBV7-8 to TRBJ2-1, with TRBD1 identical over 10 bases. V dropped 5 bases and J dropped 5; count of bases not matched to a gene: 3. The germline CDR1 and CDR2 sequences are SGHVS and FQNEAQ. The CDR3 has 14 amino acids.

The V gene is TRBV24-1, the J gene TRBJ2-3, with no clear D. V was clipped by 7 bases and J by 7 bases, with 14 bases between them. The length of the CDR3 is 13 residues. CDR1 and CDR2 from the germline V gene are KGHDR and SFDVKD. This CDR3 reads CATSGPLVNTQYF. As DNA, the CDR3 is TGTGCCACCAGCGGACCTTTAGTTAATACGCAGTATTTT.

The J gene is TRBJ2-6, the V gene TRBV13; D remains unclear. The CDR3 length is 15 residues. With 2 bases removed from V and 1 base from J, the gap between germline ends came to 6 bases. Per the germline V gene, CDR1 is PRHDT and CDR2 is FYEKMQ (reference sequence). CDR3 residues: CASSLRVSGANVLTF. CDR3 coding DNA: TGTGCCAGCAGCTTACGAGTGTCTGGGGCCAACGTCCTGACTTTC.

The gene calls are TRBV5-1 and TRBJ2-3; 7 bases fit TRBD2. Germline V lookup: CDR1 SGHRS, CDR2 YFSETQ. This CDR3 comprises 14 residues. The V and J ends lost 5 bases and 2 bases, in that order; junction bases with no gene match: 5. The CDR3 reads CASRSSGNTDTQYF. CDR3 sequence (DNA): TGCGCCAGCAGATCTAGCGGCAACACAGATACGCAGTATTTT.

The DNA of the CDR3 is TGCGCCAGCAGCCGGGACAGGGGGCTCACTGAAGCTTTCTTT. Residues: CASSRDRGLTEAFF. V and J are TRBV5-1 and TRBJ1-1, with 12 bases aligning to TRBD1. From germline, CDR1 is SGHRS and CDR2 YFSETQ. V shed 4 bases, J shed 4 bases, and the junction held 2 bases outside the gene matches. This CDR3 is 14 amino acids long.

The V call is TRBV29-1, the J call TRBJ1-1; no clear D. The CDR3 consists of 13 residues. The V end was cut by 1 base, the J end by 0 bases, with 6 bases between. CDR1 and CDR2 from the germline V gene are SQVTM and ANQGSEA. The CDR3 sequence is CSVEGLMNTEAFF. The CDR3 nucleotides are TGCAGCGTTGAAGGGCTGATGAACACTGAAGCTTTCTTT.

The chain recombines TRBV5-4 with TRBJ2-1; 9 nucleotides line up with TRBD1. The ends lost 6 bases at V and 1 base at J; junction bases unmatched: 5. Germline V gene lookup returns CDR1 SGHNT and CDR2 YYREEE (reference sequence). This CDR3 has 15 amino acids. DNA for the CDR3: TGTGCCAGCACCTTCGGACAGGGGTCCTACAATGAGCAGTTCTTC. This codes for CASTFGQGSYNEQFF.

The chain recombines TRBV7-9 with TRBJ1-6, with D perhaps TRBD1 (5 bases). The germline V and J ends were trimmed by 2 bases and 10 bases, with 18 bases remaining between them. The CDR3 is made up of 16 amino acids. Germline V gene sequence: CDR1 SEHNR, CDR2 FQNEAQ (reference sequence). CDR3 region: CASSLLGGERKSPLHF. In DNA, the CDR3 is TGTGCCAGCAGCTTATTGGGGGGGGAGAGGAAATCACCCCTCCACTTT.

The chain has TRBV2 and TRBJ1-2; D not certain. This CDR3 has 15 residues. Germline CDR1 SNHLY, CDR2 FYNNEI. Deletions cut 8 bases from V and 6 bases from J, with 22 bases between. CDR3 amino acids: CASEPETGLLNGYTF. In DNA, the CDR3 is TGTGCCAGCGAACCTGAAACCGGTCTTCTAAATGGCTACACCTTC. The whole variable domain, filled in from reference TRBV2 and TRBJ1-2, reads EPEVTQTPSHQVTQMGQEVILRCVPISNHLYFYWYRQILGQKVEFLVSFYNNEISEKSEIFDDQFSVERPDGSNFTLKIRSTKLEDSAMYFCASEPETGLLNGYTFGSGTRLTVV.

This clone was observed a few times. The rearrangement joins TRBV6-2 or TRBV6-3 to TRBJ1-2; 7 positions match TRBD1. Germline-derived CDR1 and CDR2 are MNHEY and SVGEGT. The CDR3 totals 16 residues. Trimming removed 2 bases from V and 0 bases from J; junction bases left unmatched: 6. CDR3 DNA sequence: TGTGCCAGCAGTTACGAGACAGGGATACCTAACTATGGCTACACCTTC. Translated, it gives CASSYETGIPNYGYTF.

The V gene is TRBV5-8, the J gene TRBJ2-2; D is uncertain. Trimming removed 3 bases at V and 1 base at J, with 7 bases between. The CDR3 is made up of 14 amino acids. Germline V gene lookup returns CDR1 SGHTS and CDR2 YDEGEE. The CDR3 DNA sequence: TGTGCCAGCAGCTCGTTTATGAACACCGGGGAGCTGTTTTTT. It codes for CASSSFMNTGELFF.

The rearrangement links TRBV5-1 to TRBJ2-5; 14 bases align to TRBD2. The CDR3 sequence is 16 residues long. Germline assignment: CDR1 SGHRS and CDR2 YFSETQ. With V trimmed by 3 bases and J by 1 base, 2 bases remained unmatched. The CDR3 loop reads CASSWGTSGGQETQYF. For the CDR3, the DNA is TGCGCCAGCAGCTGGGGGACTAGCGGGGGCCAAGAGACCCAGTACTTC.

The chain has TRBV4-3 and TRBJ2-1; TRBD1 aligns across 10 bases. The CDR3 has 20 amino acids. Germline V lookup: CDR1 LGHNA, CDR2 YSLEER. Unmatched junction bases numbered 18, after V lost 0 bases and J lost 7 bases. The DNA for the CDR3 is TGCGCCAGCAGCCAAGAGCTGGGACAGGGGCCGCCACACCCGAAGAATGAGCAGTTCTTC. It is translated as CASSQELGQGPPHPKNEQFF.

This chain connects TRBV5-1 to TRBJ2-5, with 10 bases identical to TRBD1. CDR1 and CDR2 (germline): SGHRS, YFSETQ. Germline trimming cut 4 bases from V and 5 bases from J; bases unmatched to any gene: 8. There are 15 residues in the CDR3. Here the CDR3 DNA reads TGCGCCAGCAGCAGAGGGACAGGGGATGGCGAGACCCAGTACTTC. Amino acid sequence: CASSRGTGDGETQYF.

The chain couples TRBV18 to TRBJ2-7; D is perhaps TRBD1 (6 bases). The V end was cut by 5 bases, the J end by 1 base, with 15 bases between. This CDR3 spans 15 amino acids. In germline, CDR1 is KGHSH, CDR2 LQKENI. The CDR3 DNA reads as TGTGCCAGCTCAGCACTACAGGGACGGTCCTACGAGCAGTACGTC. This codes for CASSALQGRSYEQYV.

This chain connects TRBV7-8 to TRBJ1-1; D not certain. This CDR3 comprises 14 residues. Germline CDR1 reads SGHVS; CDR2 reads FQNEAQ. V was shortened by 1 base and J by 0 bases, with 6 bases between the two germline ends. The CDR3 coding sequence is TGTGCCAGCAGCTTAGGGCAGTTGAACACTGAAGCTTTCTTT. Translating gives CASSLGQLNTEAFF.

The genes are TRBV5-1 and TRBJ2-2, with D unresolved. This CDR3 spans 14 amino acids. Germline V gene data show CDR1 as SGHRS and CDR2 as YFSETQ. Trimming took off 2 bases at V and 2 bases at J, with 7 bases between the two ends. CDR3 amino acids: CASSLYTNTGELFF. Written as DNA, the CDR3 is TGCGCCAGCAGCTTATACACTAACACCGGGGAGCTGTTTTTT.

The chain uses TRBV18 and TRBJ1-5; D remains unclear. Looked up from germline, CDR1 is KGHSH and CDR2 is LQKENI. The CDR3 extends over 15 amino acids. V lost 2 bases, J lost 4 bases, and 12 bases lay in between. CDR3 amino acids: CASSPSHRENQPQHF. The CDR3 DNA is TGTGCCAGCTCACCAAGCCACAGAGAGAATCAGCCCCAGCATTTT. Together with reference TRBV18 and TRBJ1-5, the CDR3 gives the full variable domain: NAGVMQNPRHLVRRRGQEARLRCSPMKGHSHVYWYRQLPEEGLKFMVYLQKENIIDESGMPKERFSAEFPKEGPSILRIQQVVRGDSAAYFCASSPSHRENQPQHFGDGTRLSIL.

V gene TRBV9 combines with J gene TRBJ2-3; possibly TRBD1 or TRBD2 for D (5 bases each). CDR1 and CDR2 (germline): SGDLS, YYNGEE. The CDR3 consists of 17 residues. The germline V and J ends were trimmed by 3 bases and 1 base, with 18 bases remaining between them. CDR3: CASSARAKGDRTDTQYF. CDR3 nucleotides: TGTGCCAGCAGCGCAAGAGCCAAAGGGGACCGCACAGATACGCAGTATTTT.

CDR3 in DNA: TGCGCCAGCAGTGGGTCGACTCCGGTAGGTACGCAGTATTTT. It yields the protein CASSGSTPVGTQYF. The chain combines TRBV10-2 with TRBJ2-3; D is undetermined. Trimming took off 4 bases at V and 8 bases at J, with 16 bases between the two ends. This CDR3 spans 14 amino acids. Germline CDR1 and CDR2: WSHSY and SAAADI.